This T cell receptor beta chain was retrieved from a study of blood T cell repertoires in COVID-19. There are 13 residues in the CDR3. Germline V gene lookup returns CDR1 SGHDT and CDR2 YYEEEE. The V end was cut by 1 base, the J end by 8 bases, with 10 bases between. The assay was immunoSEQ multiplex PCR, and TCRdb's table has in-frame clones only and misses some. The repertoire has approximately 210,000 clones, approximately 89% of them found once; the top ten carry 4.8%. This clone was seen only a few times. This TCR was recovered from a middle-aged woman with acute or convalescent COVID-19. The chain uses TRBV5-6 and TRBJ2-1, with D perhaps matching TRBD2 (6 bases). Sequenced input: peripheral blood. The CDR3 region has the DNA TGTGCCAGCAGCTTGACAGGAGGGCATGAGCAGTTCTTC. As protein: CASSLTGGHEQFF.